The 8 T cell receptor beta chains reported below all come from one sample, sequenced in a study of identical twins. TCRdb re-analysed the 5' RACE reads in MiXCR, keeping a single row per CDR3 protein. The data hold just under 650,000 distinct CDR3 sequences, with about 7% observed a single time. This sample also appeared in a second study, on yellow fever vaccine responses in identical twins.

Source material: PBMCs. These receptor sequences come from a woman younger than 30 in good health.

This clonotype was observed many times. CDR3 sequence (DNA): TGTGCCAGCAGTCCGCGGGTGATAAGCACAGATACGCAGTATTTT. This translates into CASSPRVISTDTQYF. The chain employs TRBV12-3 or TRBV12-4 and TRBJ2-3; D perhaps matches TRBD2 (5 bases). The V end was cut by 5 bases, the J end by 0 bases, with 12 bases between. The CDR3 has 15 residues.

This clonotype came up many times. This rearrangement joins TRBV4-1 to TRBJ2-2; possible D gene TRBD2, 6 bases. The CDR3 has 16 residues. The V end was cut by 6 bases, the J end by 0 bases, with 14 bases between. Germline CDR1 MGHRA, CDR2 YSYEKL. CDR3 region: CASRPQRGTNTGELFF. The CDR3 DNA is TGCGCCAGCAGACCTCAACGGGGGACGAACACCGGGGAGCTGTTTTTT.

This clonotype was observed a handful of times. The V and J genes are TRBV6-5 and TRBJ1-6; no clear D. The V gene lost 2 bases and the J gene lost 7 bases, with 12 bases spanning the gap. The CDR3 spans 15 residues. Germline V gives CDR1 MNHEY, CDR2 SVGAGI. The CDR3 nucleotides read TGTGCCAGCAGTTACGAGCAGCGTGCGAATTCACCCCTCCACTTT. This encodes CASSYEQRANSPLHF.

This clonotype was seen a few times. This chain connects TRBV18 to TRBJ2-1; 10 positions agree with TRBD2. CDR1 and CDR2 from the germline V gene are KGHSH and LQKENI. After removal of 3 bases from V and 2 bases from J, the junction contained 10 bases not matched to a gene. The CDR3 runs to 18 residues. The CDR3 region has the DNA TGTGCCAGCTCACCCCAATCACTAGCGGGAAGTACCTACAATGAGCAGTTCTTC. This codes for CASSPQSLAGSTYNEQFF.

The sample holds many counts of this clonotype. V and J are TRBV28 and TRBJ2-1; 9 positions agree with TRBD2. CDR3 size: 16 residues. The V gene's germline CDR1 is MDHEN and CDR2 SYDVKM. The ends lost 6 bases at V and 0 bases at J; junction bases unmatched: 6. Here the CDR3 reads CASRPEAGGSYNEQFF. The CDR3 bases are TGTGCCAGCAGGCCGGAAGCGGGGGGCTCCTACAATGAGCAGTTCTTC.

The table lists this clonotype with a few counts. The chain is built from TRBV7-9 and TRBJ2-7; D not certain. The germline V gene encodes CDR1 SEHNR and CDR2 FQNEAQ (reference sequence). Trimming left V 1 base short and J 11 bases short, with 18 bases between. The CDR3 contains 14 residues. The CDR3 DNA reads TGTGCCAGCAGCTTAGATATTCGGACCGAAAGGGAGTACTTC. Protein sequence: CASSLDIRTEREYF.

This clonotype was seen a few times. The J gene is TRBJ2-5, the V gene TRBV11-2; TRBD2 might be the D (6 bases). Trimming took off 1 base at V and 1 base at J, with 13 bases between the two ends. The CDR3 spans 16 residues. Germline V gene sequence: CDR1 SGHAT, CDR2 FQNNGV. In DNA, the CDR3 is TGTGCCAGCAGCTTAGGGTATGGGGGAGGCCAAGAGACCCAGTACTTC. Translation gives CASSLGYGGGQETQYF.

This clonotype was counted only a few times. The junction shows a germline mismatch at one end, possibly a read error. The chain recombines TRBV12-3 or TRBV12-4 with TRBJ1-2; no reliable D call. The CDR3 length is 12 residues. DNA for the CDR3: TGTGCCAGCAATCAGAGAAACTACGGCTACACCTTC. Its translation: CASNQRNYGYTF.